This T cell receptor beta chain was recovered during a study of CD8 T cells in Susac syndrome. TCR beta was sequenced from blood CD8+ and CD4+ T cells. TEMRA cells underwent FACS enrichment and CD8+ and CD4+ T cells underwent negative isolation. This clonotype was found once. An amount of RNA that ranged from roughly 0.45 to 1 ug was reverse transcribed with random hexamers. The authors amplified TCR beta CDR3 across 54 Vbeta and 13 Jbeta using immunoSEQ multiplex PCR. TCRdb recomputed calls from the immunoSEQ multiplex PCR reads with MiXCR, one row per CDR3 protein. The sample has 200,000 or so distinct CDR3 sequences, around 95% seen once; the top ten hold about 0.093%. This CDR3 contains 14 residues. Trimming took 6 bases from V and 1 from J, leaving 10 bases between them. Germline-derived CDR1 and CDR2 are SGHDT and YYEEEE.

This receptor was identified in a human donor with multiple sclerosis. The chain combines TRBV5-6 with TRBJ2-2; D might be TRBD1 (6 bases). Sequencing was performed on CD4+ T cells from PBMCs. CDR3 bases: TGTGCCAGCATGGGGACAAGGAACACCGGGGAGCTGTTTTTT. It is translated as CASMGTRNTGELFF.